The T cell receptor (beta chain) described here comes from a study of blood T cell repertoires in COVID-19. Study-wide background: From the United States, Italy and Spain came samples of acute and convalescent COVID-19. Sources were T cells, B-cell-depleted T cells, or PBMCs; the material itself was cDNA or gDNA.

In the study's own analysis: Amplification from reference gene primers served as the basis for estimated nucleated cell counts. TCRdb keeps only in-frame clones here, not all; method: immunoSEQ multiplex PCR. The DNA was the basis for D and trimming; V, J and clone size are from that table. The sample has 130,000 or so clones, roughly 71% seen once. The CDR3 covers 14 residues. Trimming stripped 3 bases from V and 7 bases from J, with 15 bases between. Germline V lookup: CDR1 LGHDT, CDR2 YNNKEL (reference sequence). Sample: peripheral blood. The TCR was taken from an elderly man with acute or convalescent COVID-19. The rearrangement uses TRBV3-1 (or the pseudogene TRBV3-2) and TRBJ1-2, with D tentatively TRBD1 (5 bases). The CDR3 DNA follows: TGTGCCAGCAGCCACCCTCGGGGGAAGTCTGGCTACACCTTC. It translates to CASSHPRGKSGYTF.